This T cell receptor (beta chain) was recovered during a study of shared clonotypes between healthy human individuals. CDR1 is SGHTA, CDR2 FQGTGA, per germline. The CDR3 runs to 14 residues. Clones were sequenced by immunoSEQ multiplex PCR, and TCRdb holds only the in-frame ones, with some missing. This table has about 530,000 clones, about 96% appearing once. This rearrangement joins TRBV7-3 to TRBJ2-5, with 9 bases identical to TRBD2. The J call may be incorrect, as the DNA end agrees better with TRBJ2-7. The sequence was collected from a woman aged 30 to 39 in good health. Sequences were obtained from naive CD4+ T cells sorted from blood. Documented subset: CD45RA+ positively selected. CDR3 DNA sequence: TGTGCCAGCAGCTTAGCGGGAGGGCCCGGCGAGCAGTACTTC. Its protein is CASSLAGGPGEQYF.